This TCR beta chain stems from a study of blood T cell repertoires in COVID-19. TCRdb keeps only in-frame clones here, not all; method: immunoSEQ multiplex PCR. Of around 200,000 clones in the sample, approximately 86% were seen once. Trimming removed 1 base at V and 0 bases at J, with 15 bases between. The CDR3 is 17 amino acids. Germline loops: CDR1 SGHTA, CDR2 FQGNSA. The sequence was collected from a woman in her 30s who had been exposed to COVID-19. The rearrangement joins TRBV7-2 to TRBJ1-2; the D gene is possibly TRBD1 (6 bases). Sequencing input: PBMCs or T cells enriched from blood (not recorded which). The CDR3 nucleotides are TGTGCCAGCAGCTTAGATGGCACGACAGGAGCTAACTATGGCTACACCTTC. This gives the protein CASSLDGTTGANYGYTF. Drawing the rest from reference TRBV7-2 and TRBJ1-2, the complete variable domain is GAGVSQSPSNKVTEKGKDVELRCDPISGHTALYWYRQSLGQGLEFLIYFQGNSAPDKSGLPSDRFSAERTGGSVSTLTIQRTQQEDSAVYLCASSLDGTTGANYGYTFGSGTRLTVV.